The rows below give T cell receptor beta chains drawn from one sample of a study of technical replicates of blood from a handful of donors. Assay used: immunoSEQ multiplex PCR; TCRdb lists only in-frame clones, some missing. The sample yields around 58,000 clones, approximately 90% seen once. Sequencing was done on a sample of PBMCs. The source is a human donor in good health. Some clones in this sample may be carry-over from other donors' samples. The CDR3 runs from the conserved cysteine through the conserved F or W. The order of the fields is D gene, clone size, V gene, J gene, CDR3 DNA, CDR3 protein. D genes are given only for firm matches. Size is omitted from some rows. Given values are once, few, many or a class for expanded clones.

TRBD2,NA,TRBV4-2,TRBJ2-1,TGTGCCAGCAGCCAGGAGACTAGCGGGGGGGATGAGCAGTTCTTC,CASSQETSGGDEQFF
NA,NA,TRBV7-2,TRBJ1-1,TGTGCCAGCAGCTTCGGACGGACTCTCGAAGCTTTCTTT,CASSFGRTLEAFF
TRBD1,NA,TRBV6-5,TRBJ2-3,TGTGCCAGCAGACAGGGGTTATTAGCAGATACGCAGTATTTT,CASRQGLLADTQYF
TRBD2,NA,TRBV7-3,TRBJ2-5,TGTGCCAGCAGCCCCCAGGGCGGGAGCGTGGGGACCCAGTACTTC,CASSPQGGSVGTQYF
NA,NA,TRBV18,TRBJ1-3,TGTGCCAGCTCAAGTCTGGCCACTAGCTCTGGAAACACCATATATTTT,CASSSLATSSGNTIYF
NA,NA,TRBV4-3,TRBJ1-3,TGCGCCAGCAGCCCCGGGGGATGGGGCTCTGGAAACACCATATATTTT,CASSPGGWGSGNTIYF
NA,NA,TRBV5-6,TRBJ2-3,TGTGCCAGCACCCGGGCAACAGGTAGCACAGATACGCAGTATTTT,CASTRATGSTDTQYF
TRBD2,few,TRBV5-1,TRBJ2-7,TGCGCCAGCAGCTCAACTAGCGACGAGCAGTACTTC,CASSSTSDEQYF
NA,few,TRBV30,TRBJ1-1,TGTGCCTGGAGCGACGGGTCGTACACTGAAGCTTTCTTT,CAWSDGSYTEAFF
TRBD1,NA,TRBV7-9,TRBJ2-7,TGTGCCAGCAGCACGGACAGGAGGAACCACGAGCAGTACTTC,CASSTDRRNHEQYF
NA,NA,TRBV29-1,TRBJ1-2,TGCAGCGTTGAGGTGGGGAGAGGCTATGGCTACACCTTC,CSVEVGRGYGYTF
TRBD2,NA,TRBV10-3,TRBJ2-5,TGTGCCATCAGTGAAGGGGATAGCGGGACGGAGACCCAGTACTTC,CAISEGDSGTETQYF
NA,NA,TRBV6-5,TRBJ1-2,TGTGCCAGCAGTCCCCCGGGAGCTGGCTACACCTTC,CASSPPGAGYTF
NA,NA,TRBV30,TRBJ1-5,TGTGCCTGGAGTACGGGGGAGCCCCAGCATTTT,CAWSTGEPQHF
NA,NA,TRBV27,TRBJ1-2,TGTGCCAGCAGTTTTGAGGGAACCTATGGCTACACCTTC,CASSFEGTYGYTF
TRBD2,NA,TRBV9,TRBJ2-1,TGTGCCAGCAGCGTAGGTAGCGGGGGACCCTACAATGAGCAGTTCTTC,CASSVGSGGPYNEQFF
TRBD1,NA,TRBV5-1,TRBJ2-5,TGCGCCAGCAGCCCAACAGGGGGGCGGTTAGAGACCCAGTACTTC,CASSPTGGRLETQYF
TRBD2,NA,TRBV25-1,TRBJ2-2,TGTGCCGTACTAGCGGGGAGTAACACCGGGGAGCTGTTTTTT,CAVLAGSNTGELFF
TRBD2,NA,TRBV4-2,TRBJ2-1,TGTGCCAGCAGCCGTACTAGCGGGGCCGACAATGAGCAGTTCTTC,CASSRTSGADNEQFF
TRBD2,NA,TRBV30,TRBJ2-7,TGTGCCTGGAGTGTTAGTCTAGCGGGCGAGCAATACTTC,CAWSVSLAGEQYF